This TCR beta chain originates from a study of CD8+ T cells in alopecia areata (dated by TCRdb to 2016 to 2019). The study in broad terms: Treated patients were enrolled in an open-label pilot trial of oral tofacitinib, 5 to 10 mg twice daily, for moderate-to-severe alopecia areata. Patients stayed on tofacitinib for 6 to 18 months and then had 6 months of follow-up off drug so that delayed response and recurrence could be assessed. In both human patients and the C3H/HeJ mouse model, the study applied high-throughput TCRbeta sequencing to look at T cell clonal expansion in alopecia areata. In humans, TCRbeta sequencing was performed on scalp tissue and on sorted CD4+ and CD8+ peripheral blood T cells from healthy controls and from patients with patchy or totalis/universalis alopecia areata. Biopsies were taken from tofacitinib-treated patients at baseline and at 4 and 24 weeks of treatment, and a later scalp biopsy was taken in several of the tofacitinib-treated patients. Scalp clonality was compared across normal scalp (n=4), patchy alopecia areata scalp (n=8), and alopecia totalis/universalis scalp (n=8). RNA came from the PAXgene miRNA kit for fixed scalp, the miRNeasy kit for PBMCs, and the RNeasy kit for mouse skin. TCRbeta CDR3 regions were amplified by immunoSEQ multiplex PCR using 35 Vbeta forward and 13 Jbeta reverse primers.

Library creation used the immunoSEQ multiplex PCR assay. RNA was extracted from all samples and reverse transcribed into cDNA, which served as template for TCR sequencing. SuperScript III was used to make first-strand cDNA, primed with a 2:1 mix of oligo-dT and random hexamers. A synthetic immune receptor repertoire was used to measure amplification bias, and any remaining bias was corrected computationally. Per the authors' processing: Raw reads were preprocessed for error removal, and CDR3 was defined according to IMGT conventions as running from the conserved cysteine to phenylalanine. Clonality was computed as 1 minus the Shannon entropy, with the entropy normalized by log2 of the number of productive unique TCRs. Scalp TCRbeta sequences were cross-referenced with sorted blood CD4 and CD8 repertoires so that the CD4 or CD8 identity of scalp clones could be inferred. The clones in this table, taken by TCRdb from immuneACCESS, are in-frame only. Not every clone is retained; where verified, under half of the shortfall comes from an unresolved V gene, and the cause of the rest is unknown. D and trimming come from the DNA, and the V and J calls and clone size come from that table. The sample table lists hundreds of thousands of clones, under 80% of them with a count of one. Jointly, the top ten make up roughly 1.2% of the sample.

Looking up the germline V gene yields CDR1 SQVTM and CDR2 ANQGSEA. Counted from cysteine to phenylalanine, this CDR3 has 13 amino acids. CDR3 DNA only is kept here, 39 bases in frame from base 1. The germline ends are 14 bases apart after V is trimmed by 3 bases and J by 8 bases. This clone was observed a handful of times. Its antigen specificity is not known. Base qualities are missing; no much larger clone stands one base away. The paper as a whole reports these results and caveats: Compared with mice, TCR sequences shared between patients were less clear, possibly partly because of HLA diversity across the patient population. Scalp TCR repertoire analysis is complicated because resident alphabeta T cells in normal human skin are also sequenced, whereas mouse skin is dominated by gammadelta T cells. Compared with normal scalp, lesional scalp, particularly in alopecia totalis/universalis, had higher clonality and more expanded CD8+ clones, which suggests antigenic drive.

The time point label, read with the paper, signifies: baseline before oral tofacitinib. Peripheral blood and lesional scalp punch biopsies were obtained from patients with alopecia areata. After PBMCs were isolated by density centrifugation and stained for CD3, CD4 and CD8, a FACSAria was used to sort CD4+ and CD8+ T cells. This TCR came from a human donor with alopecia areata. The sample in question was CD4+ T cells sorted from blood, obtained at week 0. The receptor chain draws on TRBV29-1 and TRBJ2-1; the D gene assignment is ambiguous. The nucleotide sequence is TGCAGCGTTGATGTTAGAAGTTATGATGAGCAGTTCTTC. Its amino acids are CSVDVRSYDEQFF.